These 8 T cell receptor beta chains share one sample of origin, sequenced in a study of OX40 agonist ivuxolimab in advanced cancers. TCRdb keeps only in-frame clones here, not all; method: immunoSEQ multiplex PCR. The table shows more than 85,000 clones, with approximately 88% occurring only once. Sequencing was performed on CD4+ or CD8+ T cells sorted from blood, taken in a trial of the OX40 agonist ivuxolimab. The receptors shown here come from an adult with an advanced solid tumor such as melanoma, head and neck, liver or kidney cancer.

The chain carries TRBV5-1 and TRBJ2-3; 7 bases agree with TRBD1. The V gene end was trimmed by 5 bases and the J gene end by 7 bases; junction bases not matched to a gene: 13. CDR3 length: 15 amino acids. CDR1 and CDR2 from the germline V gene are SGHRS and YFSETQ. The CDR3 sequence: CASSHPGTDPYTQYF. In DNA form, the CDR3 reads TGCGCCAGCAGTCACCCCGGGACAGACCCCTATACGCAGTATTTT.

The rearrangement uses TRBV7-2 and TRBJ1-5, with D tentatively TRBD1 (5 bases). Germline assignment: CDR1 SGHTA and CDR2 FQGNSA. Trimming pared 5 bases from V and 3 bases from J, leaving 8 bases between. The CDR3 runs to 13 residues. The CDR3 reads CASSPGHNQPQHF. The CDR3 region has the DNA TGTGCCAGCAGCCCAGGACACAATCAGCCCCAGCATTTT.

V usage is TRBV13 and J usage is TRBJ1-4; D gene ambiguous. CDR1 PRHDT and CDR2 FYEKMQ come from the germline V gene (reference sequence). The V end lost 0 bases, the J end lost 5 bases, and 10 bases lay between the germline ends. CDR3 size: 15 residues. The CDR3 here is CASSLGLGGNEKLFF. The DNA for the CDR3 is TGTGCCAGCAGCTTAGGTTTGGGAGGGAATGAAAAACTGTTTTTT.

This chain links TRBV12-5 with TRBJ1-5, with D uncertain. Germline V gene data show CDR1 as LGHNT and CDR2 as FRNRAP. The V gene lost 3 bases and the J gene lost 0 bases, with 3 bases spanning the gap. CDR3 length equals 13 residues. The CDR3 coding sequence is TGTGCTAGTGGTTTTTATAGCAATCAGCCCCAGCATTTT. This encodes CASGFYSNQPQHF.

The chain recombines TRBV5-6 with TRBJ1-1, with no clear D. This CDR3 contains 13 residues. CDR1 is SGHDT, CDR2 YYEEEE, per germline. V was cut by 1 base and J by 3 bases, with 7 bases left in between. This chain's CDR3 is CASSLQADTEAFF. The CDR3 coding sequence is TGTGCCAGCAGCTTGCAGGCCGACACTGAAGCTTTCTTT. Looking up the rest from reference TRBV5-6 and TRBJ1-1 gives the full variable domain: DAGVTQSPTHLIKTRGQQVTLRCSPKSGHDTVSWYQQALGQGPQFIFQYYEEEERQRGNFPDRFSGHQFPNYSSELNVNALLLGDSALYLCASSLQADTEAFFGQGTRLTVV.

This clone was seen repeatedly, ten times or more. CDR3 nucleotide sequence: TGTGCCAGCAGTGATGTCAGACAGAACACTGAAGCTTTCTTT. This encodes CASSDVRQNTEAFF. The rearrangement uses TRBV2 and TRBJ1-1; D gene uncertain. Germline-derived CDR1 and CDR2 are SNHLY and FYNNEI. The CDR3 length is 14 residues. Deletions cut 3 bases from V and 1 base from J, with 9 bases between.

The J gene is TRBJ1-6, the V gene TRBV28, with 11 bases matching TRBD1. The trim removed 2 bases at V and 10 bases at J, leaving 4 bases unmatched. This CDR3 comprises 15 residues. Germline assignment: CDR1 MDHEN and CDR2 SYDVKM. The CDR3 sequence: CASSLGTGGGSPLHF. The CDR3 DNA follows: TGTGCCAGCAGTTTAGGGACAGGGGGAGGATCACCCCTCCACTTT.

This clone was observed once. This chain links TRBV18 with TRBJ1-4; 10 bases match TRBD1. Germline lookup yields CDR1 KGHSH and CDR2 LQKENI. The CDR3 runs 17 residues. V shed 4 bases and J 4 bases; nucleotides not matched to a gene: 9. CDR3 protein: CASSRLLGDRGNEKLFF. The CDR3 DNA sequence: TGTGCCAGCTCACGGCTCCTGGGGGACAGGGGTAATGAAAAACTGTTTTTT.